The rows below give T cell receptor beta chains drawn from one sample of a study of lymphopenia after photon versus proton radiotherapy. Some clones are missing from TCRdb's copy, which holds only in-frame ones; the method was immunoSEQ multiplex PCR. This sample has roughly 25,000 clones, with roughly 90% found just once. The input for sequencing was peripheral blood, taken from a patient treated with photon-based radiotherapy. Receptors were obtained from a woman aged 45-59 years with cholangiocarcinoma. The CDR3 runs from the conserved cysteine through the conserved F or W. The D gene is left open where the match is weak.

j_call | v_call | d_call | cdr3_aa
TRBJ1-1 | TRBV7-6 | NA | CASSLAAETGYSGTEAFF
TRBJ1-3 | TRBV13 | TRBD1 | CASSLDALQGSSSGNTIYF
TRBJ2-7 | TRBV7-2 | NA | CASSLQGDYEQYF
TRBJ2-7 | TRBV11-2 | TRBD2 | CASSGLRREGYEQYF
TRBJ2-7 | TRBV19 | NA | CASSITAGNEQYF
TRBJ1-1 | TRBV10-3 | NA | CAISDMSGSEAFF
TRBJ1-1 | TRBV5-1 | TRBD1 | CASTGTGGHVEAFF
TRBJ1-1 | TRBV2 | NA | CASSSGFDTEAFF
TRBJ2-7 | TRBV7-2 | NA | CASSSLREQYF
TRBJ1-1 | TRBV4-3 | NA | CASSQDARVEGGPFF
TRBJ1-2 | TRBV28 | NA | CASSLRGKRGYTF
TRBJ1-6 | TRBV7-2 | NA | CASSLSLSNSPLHF
TRBJ1-2 | TRBV2 | TRBD1 | CASSPRQGGHYGYTF
TRBJ1-1 | TRBV30 | NA | CAWSAEPQGEAFF
TRBJ2-2 | TRBV25-1 | NA | CASSYTTGELFF
TRBJ2-6 | TRBV9 | TRBD2 | CASSLGASGGSGANVLTF
TRBJ1-1 | TRBV7-9 | NA | CASSPTPSGGKTEAFF
TRBJ1-2 | TRBV13 | TRBD1 | CASSPYTEEGQENYGYTF
TRBJ2-1 | TRBV29-1 | TRBD2 | CSVELAGGRRNEQFF
TRBJ1-5 | TRBV7-6 | NA | CASSLGSDQPQHF
TRBJ2-5 | TRBV6-5 | NA | CASSWGTRGETQYF
TRBJ1-4 | TRBV4-3 | NA | CASSQDRSWRSGREKLFF
TRBJ2-1 | TRBV7-6 | NA | CASSPIYNEQFF
TRBJ2-3 | TRBV7-6 | TRBD1 | CASSLAGGSSTDTQYF
TRBJ1-2 | TRBV28 | TRBD1 | CASKNLSFHFSATGVMSYGYTF
TRBJ1-5 | TRBV27 | NA | CASGPRDQPQHF
TRBJ2-5 | TRBV6-6 | TRBD1 | CASSYSRGLGETQYF
TRBJ2-7 | TRBV5-1 | NA | CASSSGFNSKGSYEQYF
TRBJ1-1 | TRBV30 | NA | CAWRSRGLGNTEAFF
TRBJ1-1 | TRBV2 | TRBD1 | CATKGARLMNTEAFF
TRBJ2-2 | TRBV1 | NA | CTSSQDTGPSVAVNTGELFF
TRBJ1-4 | TRBV6-5 | TRBD1 | CASSYTTGNEKLFF
TRBJ1-1 | TRBV6-5 | TRBD1 | CASSYGQDYTEAFF
TRBJ2-1 | TRBV7-9 | TRBD2 | CASSLRGGGSSEQFF
TRBJ2-1 | TRBV7-9 | TRBD2 | CASSLASSGGAREQFF
TRBJ2-1 | TRBV18 | NA | CASSLQSSYNEQFF
TRBJ1-4 | TRBV7-9 | TRBD1 | CASSRSDREKLFF
TRBJ2-3 | TRBV18 | NA | CASSTTTSTDTQYF
TRBJ2-1 | TRBV9 | TRBD2 | CASSLSPGGYNEQFF
TRBJ1-5 | TRBV7-2 | NA | CASSLNPLNQPQHF
TRBJ1-4 | TRBV4-3 | TRBD1 | CASSQIDRAGEKLFF
TRBJ2-5 | TRBV11-3 | NA | CASSLSRGVGTQYF
TRBJ2-1 | TRBV7-2 | TRBD2 | CASRRAGGADEQFF
TRBJ1-2 | TRBV5-6 | NA | CASSSITTSDYGYTF
TRBJ1-1 | TRBV9 | NA | CASSRGLTEVAFF
TRBJ2-1 | TRBV4-3 | TRBD2 | CASTEEAGNMRNEQFF
TRBJ1-4 | TRBV7-6 | TRBD1 | CASRWDREYWTNEKLFF
TRBJ2-7 | TRBV5-4 | TRBD2 | CASSGGTTYEQYF
TRBJ2-2 | TRBV5-4 | NA | CASSSRYSSGAGELFF
TRBJ1-2 | TRBV6-1 | NA | CASMGSDYGYTF
TRBJ1-2 | TRBV27 | NA | CASSPRWGSYGYTF
TRBJ1-1 | TRBV9 | TRBD1 | CASSATGAMNTEAFF
TRBJ2-7 | TRBV7-8 | NA | CASSLATAKWARQYF
TRBJ1-6 | TRBV6-1 | NA | CASSEIGQYNSPLHF
TRBJ2-1 | TRBV19 | TRBD2 | CASFSGGPYNEQFF
TRBJ2-2 | TRBV11-2 | NA | CASSSLRVGNTGELFF
TRBJ2-3 | TRBV19 | TRBD2 | CASSIGASGADTQYF